This T cell receptor (beta chain) was sequenced for a study of Graves' ophthalmopathy and Graves' hyperthyroidism. Exclusion covered patients with other autoimmune diseases or uncontrolled infections (as well as pregnancy or lactation). Serum thyroxine and TRAb, along with clinical symptoms, thyroid ultrasound and orbital computed tomography, were what diagnosis relied on. Germline values: CDR1 MNHEY, CDR2 SVGAGI. V was clipped by 2 bases and J by 2 bases, with 12 bases between them. The CDR3 is made up of 15 amino acids. This clonotype was found many times. As yet, its antigen is unknown. Whole-study findings and limits: Blood was where most expanded thyroid clonotypes above 0.001 frequency also turned up.

RNA transcripts provided the template for amplifying TCR beta CDR3 regions. HTBI primers primed a first-round RT-PCR, and a second-round multiplex PCR followed. MiXCR, applied by TCRdb to the multiplex PCR reads, yields one record per CDR3 protein. Of roughly 400,000 distinct CDR3 sequences listed, approximately 15% are singletons. The rearrangement uses TRBV6-5 and TRBJ1-1; unclear D gene. The receptor was derived from a woman aged 18-29 years with stable Graves' hyperthyroidism. The sample comprised peripheral blood. The CDR3 loop is CASSYETWGNTEAFF. CDR3 DNA: TGTGCCAGCAGTTACGAAACGTGGGGTAACACTGAAGCTTTCTTT.